These 25 T cell receptor beta chains came from one sample sequenced in a study of vaccination effects on CD4 cells after COVID-19 (dated by TCRdb to 2022 to 2024). Libraries were built with the immunoSEQ multiplex PCR assay. In TCRdb, the immuneACCESS table is reduced to in-frame sequences with V and J assigned. These tables do not hold every clone; where another copy was compared, an unresolved V gene accounts for under half, and the others remain unexplained. In all, the sample holds approximately 74,000 clones, and 60% to 75% of those were seen once. Less than 3% of the sample belongs to the ten largest clones. What these receptors recognize is not known. The ViraFEST assay stimulated PBMC with viral peptide pools and then used TCR sequencing to identify antigen-specific CD4+ T cell clonotypes by expansion. After 10 days of culture, CD4+ T cells were isolated with the EasySep CD4+ T cell isolation kit. The absence of prior SARS-CoV-2 infection in healthy vaccine recipients was confirmed by negative nucleocapsid antibodies before and after vaccination.

Sequences were derived from CD4+ T cells from PBMCs cultured with HCoV-NL63 spike peptides, sampled before COVID-19 vaccination. This specimen's cell subset or site label, interpreted: HCoV-NL63 spike overlapping peptide pool stimulation. These receptor sequences come from a human donor who received a COVID-19 vaccine.

The DNA for the CDR3 is TGTGCCAGCTCACCCCCCACAGGGAACTATGGCTACACCTTC. This translates into CASSPPTGNYGYTF. The chain carries TRBV18 and TRBJ1-2; tentatively, D is TRBD1 (6 bases). V dropped 3 bases and J dropped 2 bases, with 10 bases sitting between them. The CDR3 sequence is 14 residues long. The V gene's germline CDR1 is KGHSH and CDR2 LQKENI.

The chain joins TRBV29-1 to TRBJ1-2; TRBD1 aligns across 9 bases. From germline, CDR1 is SQVTM and CDR2 ANQGSEA. With V trimmed by 3 bases and J by 7 bases, 3 bases remained unmatched. CDR3 length equals 12 residues. CDR3 in amino acids: CSVEGDRVGYTF. The CDR3 coding sequence is TGCAGCGTTGAGGGGGACAGGGTTGGCTACACCTTC. The whole variable domain, remainder taken from reference TRBV29-1 and TRBJ1-2, is SAVISQKPSRDICQRGTSLTIQCQVDSQVTMMFWYRQQPGQSLTLIATANQGSEATYESGFVIDKFPISRPNLTFSTLTVSNMSPEDSSIYLCSVEGDRVGYTFGSGTRLTVV.

This rearrangement joins TRBV18 to TRBJ1-4; D not certain. Germline CDR1 reads KGHSH; CDR2 reads LQKENI. This CDR3 comprises 16 residues. V lost 0 bases and J 4 bases, leaving 12 bases between the germline ends. The DNA for the CDR3 is TGTGCCAGCTCACCACCGGGAGTTTGGGGTAATGAAAAACTGTTTTTT. Translating gives CASSPPGVWGNEKLFF.

As DNA, the CDR3 is TGTGCCAGCAGCTTAGCTTGGCAGGCCAACTCTGGGGCCAACGTCCTGACTTTC. It is translated as CASSLAWQANSGANVLTF. The gene calls are TRBV7-9 and TRBJ2-6; no firm D call. This CDR3 has 18 residues. V lost 0 bases and J lost 0, with 12 bases in between. Germline CDR1 and CDR2: SEHNR and FQNEAQ (reference sequence).

Here the CDR3 DNA reads TGTGCCAGCAGTAGACAGGGAGGAGAACAGTACGTC. Translating it yields CASSRQGGEQYV. The chain is built from TRBV6-6 and TRBJ2-7; D is perhaps TRBD1 (7 bases). V dropped 5 bases and J dropped 10 bases, with 15 bases sitting between them. This CDR3 spans 12 amino acids. In germline, CDR1 is MNHNY, CDR2 SVGAGI (reference sequence).

This clone was observed once. This chain links TRBV7-9 with TRBJ1-1; D remains unclear. Germline CDR1 is SEHNR and CDR2 is FQNEAQ (reference sequence). With 5 bases removed from V and 0 bases from J, the gap between germline ends came to 7 bases. This CDR3 region has 13 residues. CDR3 DNA: TGTGCCAGCAGCCTCGAGCTGAACACTGAAGCTTTCTTT. The encoded protein is CASSLELNTEAFF. Based on the CDR3 plus reference TRBV7-9 and TRBJ1-1, the full variable domain is DTGVSQNPRHKITKRGQNVTFRCDPISEHNRLYWYRQTLGQGPEFLTYFQNEAQLEKSRLLSDRFSAERPKGSFSTLEIQRTEQGDSAMYLCASSLELNTEAFFGQGTRLTVV.

The genes are TRBV2 and TRBJ1-5, with 7 bases identical to TRBD1. CDR1 and CDR2 from the germline V gene are SNHLY and FYNNEI. The CDR3 has 15 residues. The V and J ends lost 6 bases and 7 bases, in that order; junction bases with no gene match: 12. In DNA, the CDR3 is TGTGCCAGCAGGGACTCGACAGGGACTTTGCAGCCCCAGCATTTT. Protein product: CASRDSTGTLQPQHF.

This clone was counted a few times. CDR3 DNA: TGTGCCAGCAGCGACTCAGGGACTAGCACAGATACGCAGTATTTT. It yields the protein CASSDSGTSTDTQYF. The chain combines TRBV9 with TRBJ2-3, with D maybe TRBD2 (6 bases). There are 15 residues in the CDR3. Trimming removed 3 bases at V and 0 bases at J, with 11 bases between. Per the germline V gene, CDR1 is SGDLS and CDR2 is YYNGEE.

This rearrangement joins TRBV15 to TRBJ2-1, with 9 bases lining up with TRBD2. Trimming cost V 5 bases and J 5 bases; bases outside gene matches: 16. CDR3 length equals 18 residues. Germline CDR1 reads LNHNV; CDR2 reads YYDKDF (reference sequence). The CDR3, as DNA: TGTGCCACCAGCTTTGGACAGGACTGGACTAGCGATCACAATGAGCAGTTCTTC. Translated: CATSFGQDWTSDHNEQFF.

The chain couples TRBV3-1 (or the pseudogene TRBV3-2) to TRBJ1-2; unclear D gene. This CDR3 contains 11 residues. The V gene's germline CDR1 is LGHDT and CDR2 YNNKEL (reference sequence). Between the trimmed V and J ends, which lost 2 bases and 8 bases, there was a span of 6 bases. The CDR3 bases are TGTGCCAGCAGCCAAAGTGGGGGCTACACCTTC. Translating it yields CASSQSGGYTF.

The rearrangement joins TRBV2 to TRBJ1-2; weak D call: TRBD1 (6 bases). V was cut by 9 bases and J by 4 bases, with 12 bases left in between. CDR1 and CDR2 from the germline V gene are SNHLY and FYNNEI. The CDR3 sequence is 12 residues long. The CDR3 region is CASQGQGYGYTF. The CDR3 nucleotides are TGTGCCAGTCAGGGGCAGGGCTATGGCTACACCTTC.

The rearrangement uses TRBV10-1 and TRBJ2-7; TRBD1 matches 7 bases. Germline trimming cut 3 bases from V and 6 bases from J; bases unmatched to any gene: 5. From germline, CDR1 is WNHNN and CDR2 SYGVQD (reference sequence). The CDR3 consists of 13 residues. CDR3 coding DNA: TGCGCCAGCAGTGACCGACAGGGTGGCGAGCAGTACGTC. Amino acids: CASSDRQGGEQYV.

The chain recombines TRBV10-2 with TRBJ2-7; maybe TRBD1 (6 bases). Trimming removed 0 bases at V and 2 bases at J, with 11 bases between. This CDR3 is built from 15 residues. The germline V gene encodes CDR1 WSHSY and CDR2 SAAADI. CDR3 in amino acids: CASSESGGGAYEQYV. The CDR3, as DNA: TGCGCCAGCAGTGAGTCTGGGGGCGGCGCCTACGAGCAGTACGTC.

The chain is built from TRBV27 and TRBJ1-5, with D possibly matching TRBD1 (6 bases). The V gene lost 10 bases and the J gene lost 3 bases, with 13 bases spanning the gap. Germline V lookup: CDR1 MNHEY, CDR2 SMNVEV (reference sequence). This CDR3 comprises 13 residues. CDR3 in amino acids: CATGGQYNQPQHF. CDR3 nucleotides: TGTGCCACCGGGGGGCAGTACAATCAGCCCCAGCATTTT.

This clone came up a few times. CDR3 residues: CASSPRQGRTGELFF. CDR3 DNA sequence: TGCGCCAGCAGCCCCAGACAGGGGAGGACCGGGGAGCTGTTTTTT. The chain recombines TRBV4-1 with TRBJ2-2; 8 bases are a match to TRBD1. Germline V gene data show CDR1 as MGHRA and CDR2 as YSYEKL. This CDR3 region has 15 residues. V was pared by 4 bases and J by 5 bases, with 6 bases of the junction left unmatched.

V gene TRBV6-5 combines with J gene TRBJ1-1; TRBD1 is a possible D gene (6 bases). CDR1 is MNHEY, CDR2 SVGAGI, per germline. V was shortened by 7 bases and J by 4 bases, with 16 bases between the two germline ends. The CDR3 is 14 amino acids. In nucleotides, the CDR3 is TGTGCCAGCAAAGCCGAGGGGGTAGGCACTGAAGCTTTCTTT. It yields the protein CASKAEGVGTEAFF.

This clone has only one observation. The chain has TRBV9 and TRBJ2-1; either TRBD1 or TRBD2 may fit D (5 bases each). Per germline, CDR1 SGDLS and CDR2 YYNGEE. The CDR3 runs to 14 residues. The germline V and J ends were trimmed by 0 bases and 13 bases, with 17 bases remaining between them. The CDR3 region has the DNA TGTGCCAGCAGCGTAGACGGGACCCCATGGGGCCAGTTCTTC. Translating it yields CASSVDGTPWGQFF.

J is TRBJ1-4 and V is TRBV2, with 7 positions matching TRBD1. The germline V gene has CDR1 SNHLY and CDR2 FYNNEI. Trimming at V came to 3 bases and at J to 16 bases, leaving 8 bases not matched to a gene. The CDR3 is made up of 12 amino acids. Here the CDR3 reads CASSDDREIPFF. In DNA form, the CDR3 reads TGTGCCAGCAGTGATGACAGGGAGATTCCGTTTTTT.

The J gene is TRBJ2-3, the V gene TRBV20-1; D remains ambiguous. CDR1 is DFQATT, CDR2 SNEGSKA, per germline (reference sequence). The CDR3 has 11 residues. The V gene lost 5 bases and the J gene lost 6 bases, with 9 bases spanning the gap. This CDR3 is CSARVSDTQYF. The DNA of the CDR3 is TGCAGTGCTCGAGTATCGGATACGCAGTATTTT.

The chain employs TRBV29-1 and TRBJ1-1; 9 bases are shared with TRBD1. In germline, CDR1 is SQVTM, CDR2 ANQGSEA. This CDR3 has 13 residues. V shed 0 bases, J shed 11 bases, and the junction held 7 bases outside the gene matches. The CDR3, as DNA: TGCAGCGTTGAAGAGGGACAGGGACGCAAGGCTTTCTTT. Encoded protein: CSVEEGQGRKAFF.

This rearrangement joins TRBV30 to TRBJ1-5, with D uncertain. The germline V and J ends were trimmed by 2 bases and 2 bases, with 10 bases remaining between them. The CDR3 runs to 14 residues. Germline-derived CDR1 and CDR2 are GTSNPN and SVGIG (reference sequence). The CDR3 sequence: CAWSSTSGNQPQHF. CDR3 in DNA: TGTGCCTGGAGTTCGACTAGTGGCAATCAGCCCCAGCATTTT. Combining the CDR3 with reference TRBV30 and TRBJ1-5 gives the whole variable domain SQTIHQWPATLVQPVGSPLSLECTVEGTSNPNLYWYRQAAGRGLQLLFYSVGIGQISSEVPQNLSASRPQDRQFILSSKKLLLSDSGFYLCAWSSTSGNQPQHFGDGTRLSIL.

This clone has just one count. The J gene is TRBJ1-4, the V gene TRBV19; tentative D call: TRBD1 (5 bases). Trimming removed 6 bases from V and 6 bases from J, with 14 bases in between. CDR1 is LNHDA and CDR2 is SQIVND in the germline V gene (reference sequence). The CDR3 runs to 14 residues. The DNA of the CDR3 is TGTGCCAGTAGCCCGGGACGGTCGCATGAAAAACTGTTTTTT. This codes for CASSPGRSHEKLFF.

The rearrangement uses TRBV18 and TRBJ2-4, with 7 bases lining up with TRBD1. Germline V gene lookup returns CDR1 KGHSH and CDR2 LQKENI. With V trimmed by 1 base and J by 2 bases, 14 bases remained unmatched. The CDR3 is made up of 19 amino acids. CDR3 residues: CASSPRVGGEGSTKNIQYF. The CDR3 DNA reads TGTGCCAGCTCACCACGCGTAGGGGGCGAGGGTTCGACCAAAAACATTCAGTACTTC.

In DNA, the CDR3 is TGTGCCACCAGTGATTCTTGGGGTTCACCCCTCCACTTT. This encodes CATSDSWGSPLHF. The genes are TRBV24-1 and TRBJ1-6; no reliable D call. The V gene lost 2 bases and the J gene lost 9 bases, with 7 bases spanning the gap. The CDR3 is 13 amino acids. CDR1 and CDR2 (germline): KGHDR, SFDVKD.

V usage is TRBV5-5 and J usage is TRBJ2-5; 7 nucleotides align to TRBD2. From germline, CDR1 is SGHKS and CDR2 YYEKEE (reference sequence). V was clipped by 0 bases and J by 2 bases; unmatched bases: 4. There are 15 residues in the CDR3. CDR3 region: CASSLVGGIQETQYF. The CDR3 DNA follows: TGTGCCAGCAGCTTGGTCGGGGGGATACAAGAGACCCAGTACTTC. Filled out from reference TRBV5-5 and TRBJ2-5, the complete variable domain reads DAGVTQSPTHLIKTRGQQVTLRCSPISGHKSVSWYQQVLGQGPQFIFQYYEKEERGRGNFPDRFSARQFPNYSSELNVNALLLGDSALYLCASSLVGGIQETQYFGPGTRLLVL.